This T cell receptor beta chain originates from a study of shared clonotypes between healthy human individuals. Repertoires were generated with immunoSEQ multiplex PCR, while TCRdb's copy carries only in-frame clones and drops some. The sample records just over 2,000,000 clones, roughly 94% being singletons. Each donor was a Caucasian adult residing in Nashville, Tennessee. Losses at the gene ends were 4 bases for V and 4 bases for J; bases not matched to a gene: 3. Germline-derived CDR1 and CDR2 are MNHEY and SVGAGI. This CDR3 has 14 residues. The sequenced sample consisted of naive CD4+ T cells sorted from blood. Subset specified: CD45RA+ positively selected. The V gene is TRBV6-5, the J gene TRBJ1-5; 8 nucleotides agree with TRBD1. The receptor was isolated from a man younger than 30 in good health. As DNA, the CDR3 is TGTGCCAGCAGTTCGGACAGGGATAATCAGCCCCAGCATTTT. Its translation is CASSSDRDNQPQHF.